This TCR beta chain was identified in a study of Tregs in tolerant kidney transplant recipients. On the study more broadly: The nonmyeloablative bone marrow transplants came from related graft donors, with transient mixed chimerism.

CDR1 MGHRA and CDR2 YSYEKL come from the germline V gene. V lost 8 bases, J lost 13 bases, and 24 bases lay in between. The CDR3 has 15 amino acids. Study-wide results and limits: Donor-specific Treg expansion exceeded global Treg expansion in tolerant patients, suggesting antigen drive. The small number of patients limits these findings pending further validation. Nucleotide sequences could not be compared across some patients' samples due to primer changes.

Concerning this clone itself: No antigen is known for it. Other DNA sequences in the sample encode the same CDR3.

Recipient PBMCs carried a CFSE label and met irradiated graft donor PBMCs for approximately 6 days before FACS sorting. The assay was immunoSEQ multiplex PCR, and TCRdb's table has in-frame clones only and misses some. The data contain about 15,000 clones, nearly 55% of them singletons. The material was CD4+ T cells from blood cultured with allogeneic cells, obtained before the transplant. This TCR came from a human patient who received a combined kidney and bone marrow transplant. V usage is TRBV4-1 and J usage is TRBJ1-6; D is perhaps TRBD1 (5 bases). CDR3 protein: CASGQTPNLYSPLHF. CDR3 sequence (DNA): TGCGCCAGCGGACAAACTCCGAATCTTTACTCCCCCCTCCACTTT.